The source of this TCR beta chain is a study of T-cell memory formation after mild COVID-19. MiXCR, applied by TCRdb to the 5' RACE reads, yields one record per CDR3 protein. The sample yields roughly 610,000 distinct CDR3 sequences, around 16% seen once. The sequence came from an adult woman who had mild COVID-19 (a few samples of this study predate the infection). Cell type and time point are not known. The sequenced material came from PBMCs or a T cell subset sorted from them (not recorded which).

The CDR3 reads CASSVAEPGTPYNEQFF. Here the CDR3 DNA reads TGTGCCAGCAGCGTAGCTGAACCCGGGACACCTTACAATGAGCAGTTCTTC. V usage is TRBV9 and J usage is TRBJ2-1, with D possibly matching TRBD1 (6 bases). The CDR3 contains 17 residues. The ends were cut back, 0 bases at V and 4 bases at J, with 17 bases in the middle. Germline loops: CDR1 SGDLS, CDR2 YYNGEE.